This T cell receptor beta chain was sequenced for a study of T-cell reconstitution after alpha-beta-depleted transplantation in children. This clonotype was counted between two and nine times. Unique molecular identifiers were incorporated during preparation of the TCRbeta library. MiXCR was run by TCRdb on the PCR reads, yielding one entry per CDR3 protein. The data show approximately 400,000 distinct CDR3 sequences, roughly 10% seen once. This sequence originates from a human donor who donated a stem cell graft to a child with acute myeloid leukemia. The starting material was PBMCs from the stem cell graft donor, obtained from the stem cell graft.

In DNA form, the CDR3 reads TGTGCCAGCAGCTCGACGGGGGACTCTGCCCGACTTCAGCCCCAGCATTTT. It codes for CASSSTGDSARLQPQHF. The chain couples TRBV7-9 to TRBJ1-5; maybe TRBD1 (5 bases). This CDR3 region has 17 residues. Germline CDR1 is SEHNR and CDR2 is FQNEAQ (reference sequence). The V and J ends lost 4 bases and 6 bases respectively, with 22 bases between them.